This TCR beta chain was profiled in a study of blood T cell repertoires in COVID-19. Method: immunoSEQ multiplex PCR; TCRdb's copy keeps in-frame clones and lacks some. This sample yields a few hundred thousand clones, of which over 80% are seen a single time; about 4.9% belongs to the top ten. Trimming took 3 bases from V and 1 from J, leaving 6 bases between them. From germline, CDR1 is LGHDT and CDR2 YNNKEL (reference sequence). CDR3 length: 13 residues. This chain connects TRBV3-1 (or the pseudogene TRBV3-2) to TRBJ1-2; D not certain. The sequenced sample consisted of PBMCs or T cells enriched from blood (not recorded which). The source of this sequence is a woman in her 50s who had recovered from COVID-19. CDR3 loop: CASSQDYNYGYTF. The CDR3 nucleotides read TGTGCCAGCAGCCAGGACTATAACTATGGCTACACCTTC.